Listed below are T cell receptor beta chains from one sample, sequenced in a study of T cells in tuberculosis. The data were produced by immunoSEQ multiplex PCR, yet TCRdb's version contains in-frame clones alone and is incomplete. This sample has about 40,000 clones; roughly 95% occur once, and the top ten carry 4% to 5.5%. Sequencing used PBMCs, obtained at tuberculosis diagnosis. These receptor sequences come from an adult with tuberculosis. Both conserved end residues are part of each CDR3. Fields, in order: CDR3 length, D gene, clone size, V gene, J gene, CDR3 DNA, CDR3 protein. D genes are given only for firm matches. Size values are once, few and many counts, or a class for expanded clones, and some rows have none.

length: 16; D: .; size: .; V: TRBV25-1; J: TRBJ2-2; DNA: TGTGCCAGCAGTGAATCCGGGCAGGGATTAGATCTGGAGCTGTTTTTT; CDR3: CASSESGQGLDLELFF
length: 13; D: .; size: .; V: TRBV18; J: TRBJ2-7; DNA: TGTGCCAGCTCACCACCGGGGGGTTACGAGCAGTACTTC; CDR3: CASSPPGGYEQYF
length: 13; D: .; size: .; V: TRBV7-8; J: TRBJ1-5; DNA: TGTGCCAGCAGCTCGCAGGGGAATCAGCCCCAGCATTTT; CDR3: CASSSQGNQPQHF
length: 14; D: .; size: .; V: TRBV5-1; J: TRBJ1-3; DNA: TGCGCCAGCAGCTTTTCAGGAACTGGAAACACCATATATTTT; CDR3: CASSFSGTGNTIYF
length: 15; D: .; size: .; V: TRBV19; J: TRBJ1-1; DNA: TGTGCCAGTAGTTTCAGGGGAGCCCTTAACACTGAAGCTTTCTTT; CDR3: CASSFRGALNTEAFF
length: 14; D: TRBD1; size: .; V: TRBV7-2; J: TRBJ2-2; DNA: TGTGCCAGCAGCTCCGGACAGGGGTCCGGGGAGCTGTTTTTT; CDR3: CASSSGQGSGELFF
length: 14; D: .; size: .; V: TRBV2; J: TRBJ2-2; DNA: TGTGCCAGCAGCAAAACACGGAACACCGGGGAGCTGTTTTTT; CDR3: CASSKTRNTGELFF
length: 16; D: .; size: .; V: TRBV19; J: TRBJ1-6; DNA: TGTGCCACCACGGTCGGGAGGAGTATTAATAATTCACCCCTCCACTTT; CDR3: CATTVGRSINNSPLHF
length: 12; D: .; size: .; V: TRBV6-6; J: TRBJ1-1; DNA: TGTGCCAGCAGAGGGGTTAGCACTGAAGCTTTCTTT; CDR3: CASRGVSTEAFF
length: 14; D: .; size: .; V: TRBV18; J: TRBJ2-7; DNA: TGTGCCAGCTCACGAGCCAGGGGCCCCTACGAGCAGTACTTC; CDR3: CASSRARGPYEQYF
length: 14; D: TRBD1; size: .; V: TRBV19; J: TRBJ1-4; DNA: TGTGCCAGTAGCGGACAGGCAACTAATGAAAAACTGTTTTTT; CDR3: CASSGQATNEKLFF
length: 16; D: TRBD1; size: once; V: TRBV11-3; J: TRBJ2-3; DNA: TGTGCCAGCAGAACCATTAGGGACAGGGGAACAGATACGCAGTATTTT; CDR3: CASRTIRDRGTDTQYF
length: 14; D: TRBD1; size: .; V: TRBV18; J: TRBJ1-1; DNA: TGTGCCAGCTCACCACGACAGGGGGACACTGAAGCTTTCTTT; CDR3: CASSPRQGDTEAFF
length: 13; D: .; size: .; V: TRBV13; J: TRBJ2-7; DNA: TGTGCCAGCAGCCAAACAGGTGGATACGAGCAGTACTTC; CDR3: CASSQTGGYEQYF
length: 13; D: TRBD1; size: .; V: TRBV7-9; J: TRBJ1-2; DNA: TGTGCCAGCAGCCGACCCCCAGGGGGCGGCTACACCTTC; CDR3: CASSRPPGGGYTF
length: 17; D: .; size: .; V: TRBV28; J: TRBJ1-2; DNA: TGTGCCAGCAGTTCCTCGGGGGCGGGGGAACTTCTCTATGGCTACACCTTC; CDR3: CASSSSGAGELLYGYTF
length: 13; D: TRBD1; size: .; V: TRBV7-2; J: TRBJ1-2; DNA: TGTGCCAGCAGCCTGGACAGGGTATCGGGGTTCACCTTC; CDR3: CASSLDRVSGFTF
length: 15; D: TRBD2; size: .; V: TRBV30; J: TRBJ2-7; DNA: TGTGCCTGCCTACCTCCCGGGACTAGCAGCTACGAGCAGTACTTC; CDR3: CACLPPGTSSYEQYF
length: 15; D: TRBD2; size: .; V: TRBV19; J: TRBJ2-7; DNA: TGTGCCAGTAGTATTGCGGGGGAAAGCTCCTACGAGCAGTACTTC; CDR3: CASSIAGESSYEQYF
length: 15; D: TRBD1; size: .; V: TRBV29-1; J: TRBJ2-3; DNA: TGCAGCGTAAAGAAGGACAGGGGATCTTCTACTGGGCAGTATTTT; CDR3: CSVKKDRGSSTGQYF
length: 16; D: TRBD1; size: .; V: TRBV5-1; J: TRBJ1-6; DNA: TGCGCCAGCAGCTTGGCTCCGGGACAGGGGGGCTCACCCCTCCACTTT; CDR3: CASSLAPGQGGSPLHF
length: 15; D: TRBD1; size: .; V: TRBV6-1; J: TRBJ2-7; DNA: TGTGCCAGCAGGAAGGGAGACAGGGGGGGTGACGAGCAGTACTTC; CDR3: CASRKGDRGGDEQYF
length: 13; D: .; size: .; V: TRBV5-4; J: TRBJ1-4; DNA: TGTGCCAGCAGCTCTCCCCGGGAAGAAAAACTGTTTTTT; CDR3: CASSSPREEKLFF
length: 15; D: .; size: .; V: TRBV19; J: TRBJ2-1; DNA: TGTGCCAGTAGTATAGCCTTAGTGGAGCCCCATGAGCAGTTCTTC; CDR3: CASSIALVEPHEQFF
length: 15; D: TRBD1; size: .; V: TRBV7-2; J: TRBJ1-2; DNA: TGTGCCAGCAGCTTAGAACAGGGGGCAATCCCTGGCTACACCTTC; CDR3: CASSLEQGAIPGYTF
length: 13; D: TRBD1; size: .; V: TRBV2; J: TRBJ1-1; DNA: TGTGCCATCAAAGACAGGGTGAACACTGAAGCTTTCTTT; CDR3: CAIKDRVNTEAFF
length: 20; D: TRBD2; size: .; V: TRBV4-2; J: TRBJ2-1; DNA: TGTGCCAGCAGCCCCTTCCCCGGAGGACTAGCGGGGGGGCCTGGGAATGAGCAGTTCTTC; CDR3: CASSPFPGGLAGGPGNEQFF
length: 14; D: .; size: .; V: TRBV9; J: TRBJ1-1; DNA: TGTGCCAGCAGCGACTACAATCGGAACACTGAAGCTTTCTTT; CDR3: CASSDYNRNTEAFF
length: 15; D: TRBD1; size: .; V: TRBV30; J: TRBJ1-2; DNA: TGTGCCTGGAGCATCCGGGACAGGGTATCTGCTGGCTACACCTTC; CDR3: CAWSIRDRVSAGYTF
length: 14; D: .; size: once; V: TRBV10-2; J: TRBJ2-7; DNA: TGCGCCAGCAGTGAGCCCGGAGGGGGCCGGGAGCAGTACTTC; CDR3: CASSEPGGGREQYF
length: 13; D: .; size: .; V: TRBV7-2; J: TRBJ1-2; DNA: TGTGCCAGCAGCCGGAGGGACCAGGATGGCTACACCTTC; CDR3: CASSRRDQDGYTF
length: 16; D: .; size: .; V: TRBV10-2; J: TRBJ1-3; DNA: TGCGCCAGCAGTGAGGGAGGGAGTCACTCTGGAAACACCATATATTTT; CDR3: CASSEGGSHSGNTIYF
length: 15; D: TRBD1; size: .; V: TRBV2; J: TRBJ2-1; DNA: TGTGCCAGCAGCGAACAGGGGATGCCCTACAATGAGCAGTTCTTC; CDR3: CASSEQGMPYNEQFF
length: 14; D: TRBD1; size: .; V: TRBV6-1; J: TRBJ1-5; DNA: TGTGCCAGCAGCGGACAGGGGAGCAATCAGCCCCAGCATTTT; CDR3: CASSGQGSNQPQHF